This entry lists 4 T cell receptor beta chains sequenced from one sample in a study of cytomegalovirus exposure and HLA in healthy donors. The PCR employed 60 Vbeta primers together with 13 Jbeta primers. Using immunoSEQ multiplex PCR, the repertoire was profiled, and TCRdb retains in-frame clones only, with some absent. This table has fewer than 150,000 clones, 65% to 80% appearing once. Sequencing was performed on PBMCs. The origin of the receptors is a man aged 40-49 years in good health and CMV-seropositive.

The chain carries TRBV4-2 and TRBJ1-1; D is unclear. The germline gives CDR1 LGHNA, CDR2 YNFKEQ. The CDR3 is 17 amino acids. V lost 1 base to trimming and J lost 1 base, with 16 bases between them. The CDR3 loop reads CASSQASGVGRNTEAFF. The CDR3 bases are TGTGCCAGCAGCCAAGCTTCCGGAGTCGGGAGGAACACTGAAGCTTTCTTT.

This chain links TRBV27 with TRBJ1-5; 8 nucleotides line up with TRBD1. Trimming removed 6 bases from V and 6 bases from J; junction bases left unmatched: 7. The CDR3 consists of 14 residues. Germline V gene sequence: CDR1 MNHEY, CDR2 SMNVEV (reference sequence). DNA of the CDR3: TGTGCCAGCAGGGCAGGGGGCTCGGGTCAGCCCCAGCATTTT. As protein: CASRAGGSGQPQHF.

The CDR3 loop reads CASSPTGGYEKLFF. As DNA, the CDR3 is TGCGCCAGCAGCCCGACAGGGGGCTATGAAAAACTGTTTTTT. The rearrangement joins TRBV10-2 to TRBJ1-4; TRBD1 agrees at 10 bases. The CDR3 contains 14 residues. J lost 6 bases, V lost 6 bases, and 4 bases had no gene match. Germline loops: CDR1 WSHSY, CDR2 SAAADI.

DNA for the CDR3: TGTGCCAGCTCACTAGACACTAGCAATCAGCCCCAGCATTTT. Its translation: CASSLDTSNQPQHF. The rearrangement uses TRBV18 and TRBJ1-5; D unresolved. V was clipped by 4 bases and J by 0 bases, with 7 bases between them. CDR3 size: 14 residues. Germline V gene lookup returns CDR1 KGHSH and CDR2 LQKENI.